A selection of T cell receptor beta chains follows, all from one sample in a study of PD-1 and CTLA-4 blockade in melanoma. Produced via immunoSEQ multiplex PCR; TCRdb's table is partial and in-frame only. The sample has about 16,000 clones, about 69% seen once. The sample was CD8+ T cells from peripheral blood, taken before anti-PD-1 treatment. The receptors come from a human donor with melanoma. The CDR3 runs from the conserved cysteine through the conserved F or W. Each record gives: V gene, J gene, D gene, clone size, CDR3 length, CDR3 DNA, CDR3 protein. A D gene is named only where the DNA matches it firmly. For some rows the clone size is stated as once, few or many, or as a class when expanded; others skip it.

V gene: TRBV24-1
J gene: TRBJ2-1
D gene: .
clone size: .
CDR3 length: 16
CDR3 DNA: TGTGCCACCAGCGGAAGGGGACTTCTTTCCTACAATGAGCAGTTCTTC
CDR3 protein: CATSGRGLLSYNEQFF

V gene: TRBV7-6
J gene: TRBJ2-7
D gene: TRBD1
clone size: .
CDR3 length: 14
CDR3 DNA: TGTGCCAGCAGCGAAACAGGGGTTGGTTACGAGCAGTACTTC
CDR3 protein: CASSETGVGYEQYF

V gene: TRBV13
J gene: TRBJ1-2
D gene: .
clone size: few
CDR3 length: 14
CDR3 DNA: TGTGCCAGCAGCTTAATCGGCACAAACTATGGCTACACCTTC
CDR3 protein: CASSLIGTNYGYTF

V gene: TRBV9
J gene: TRBJ2-2
D gene: .
clone size: .
CDR3 length: 12
CDR3 DNA: TGTGCCAGCAGCTCCAGACCCGGGGAGCTGTTTTTT
CDR3 protein: CASSSRPGELFF

V gene: TRBV30
J gene: TRBJ2-5
D gene: TRBD1
clone size: .
CDR3 length: 16
CDR3 DNA: TGTGCCTGGAGTGTTCCGCAGCGACAGGGGAAAGAGACCCAGTACTTC
CDR3 protein: CAWSVPQRQGKETQYF

V gene: TRBV19
J gene: TRBJ1-1
D gene: TRBD1
clone size: .
CDR3 length: 14
CDR3 DNA: TGTGCCAGTAGCCCCCGGGACAGGTTTATTGGGGCTTTCTTT
CDR3 protein: CASSPRDRFIGAFF

V gene: TRBV19
J gene: TRBJ1-2
D gene: .
clone size: .
CDR3 length: 13
CDR3 DNA: TGTGCCAGTAGTATAGCTCGCGACTATGGCTACACCTTC
CDR3 protein: CASSIARDYGYTF

V gene: TRBV27
J gene: TRBJ1-2
D gene: TRBD1
clone size: .
CDR3 length: 14
CDR3 DNA: TGTGCCAGCAGTCCCGGGACAGGCAACTATGGCTACACCTTC
CDR3 protein: CASSPGTGNYGYTF

V gene: TRBV27
J gene: TRBJ2-7
D gene: TRBD1
clone size: .
CDR3 length: 15
CDR3 DNA: TGTGCCAGCAGTTTTAAGGGACAGGGGTCCTACGAGCAGTACTTC
CDR3 protein: CASSFKGQGSYEQYF

V gene: TRBV7-6
J gene: TRBJ1-1
D gene: .
clone size: .
CDR3 length: 15
CDR3 DNA: TGTGCCAGCAGCTTAGGGCGGTTAGGGAACACTGAAGCTTTCTTT
CDR3 protein: CASSLGRLGNTEAFF

V gene: TRBV14
J gene: TRBJ2-3
D gene: TRBD2
clone size: .
CDR3 length: 17
CDR3 DNA: TGTGCCAGCAGCCAAACCCTTAGCGGGGGGGCAGAGGATACGCAGTATTTT
CDR3 protein: CASSQTLSGGAEDTQYF

V gene: TRBV5-4
J gene: TRBJ2-1
D gene: .
clone size: .
CDR3 length: 16
CDR3 DNA: TGTGCCAGCAGCTCCCCGGGGGCCCGCTCCTACAATGAGCAGTTCTTC
CDR3 protein: CASSSPGARSYNEQFF

V gene: TRBV3-1/TRBV3-2
J gene: TRBJ2-7
D gene: TRBD2
clone size: .
CDR3 length: 14
CDR3 DNA: TGTGCCAGCAAGCGAAGCGGGAGCGACTACGAGCAGTACTTC
CDR3 protein: CASKRSGSDYEQYF

V gene: TRBV2
J gene: TRBJ1-6
D gene: TRBD1
clone size: .
CDR3 length: 16
CDR3 DNA: TGTGCCAGCAGCCAAACCCCGGGACAGCGAAATTCACCCCTCCACTTT
CDR3 protein: CASSQTPGQRNSPLHF

V gene: TRBV7-9
J gene: TRBJ1-2
D gene: .
clone size: once
CDR3 length: 11
CDR3 DNA: TGTGCCAGCAGCTCGTATACTGGCTACACCTTC
CDR3 protein: CASSSYTGYTF

V gene: TRBV30
J gene: TRBJ2-1
D gene: .
clone size: .
CDR3 length: 12
CDR3 DNA: TGTGCCTGGATAGTATCGGGGTTACGGCAGTTCTTC
CDR3 protein: CAWIVSGLRQFF

V gene: TRBV11-2
J gene: TRBJ1-1
D gene: .
clone size: .
CDR3 length: 15
CDR3 DNA: TGTGCCAGCAGCTTAGATCCGGGGTGGAACACTGAAGCTTTCTTT
CDR3 protein: CASSLDPGWNTEAFF

V gene: TRBV19
J gene: TRBJ2-3
D gene: .
clone size: .
CDR3 length: 16
CDR3 DNA: TGTGCCAGTAGTTCCCCCAGAACGGAAACCACAGATACGCAGTATTTT
CDR3 protein: CASSSPRTETTDTQYF

V gene: TRBV6-5
J gene: TRBJ1-1
D gene: .
clone size: few
CDR3 length: 15
CDR3 DNA: TGTGCCAGCAGTTACGTCTACAGGGAGAACACTGAAGCTTTCTTT
CDR3 protein: CASSYVYRENTEAFF

V gene: TRBV27
J gene: TRBJ2-1
D gene: .
clone size: few
CDR3 length: 13
CDR3 DNA: TGTGCCAGCAGTTTTCTACAGGGATTTGAGCAGTTCTTC
CDR3 protein: CASSFLQGFEQFF

V gene: TRBV4-1
J gene: TRBJ2-5
D gene: TRBD1
clone size: .
CDR3 length: 15
CDR3 DNA: TGCGCCAGCAGCCTAACGACAGGGGGCGGGAAGACCCAGTACTTC
CDR3 protein: CASSLTTGGGKTQYF

V gene: TRBV4-1
J gene: TRBJ1-1
D gene: .
clone size: .
CDR3 length: 14
CDR3 DNA: TGCGCCAGCAGCCGCGCGAGGGGGGACACTGAAGCTTTCTTT
CDR3 protein: CASSRARGDTEAFF

V gene: TRBV7-9
J gene: TRBJ1-1
D gene: .
clone size: .
CDR3 length: 12
CDR3 DNA: TGTGCCAGCAGTTTTTCCGACACTGAAGCTTTCTTT
CDR3 protein: CASSFSDTEAFF

V gene: TRBV19
J gene: TRBJ2-5
D gene: .
clone size: .
CDR3 length: 15
CDR3 DNA: TGTGCCAGTAGTCAACAGGGGGAGGGTGTAGAGACCCAGTACTTC
CDR3 protein: CASSQQGEGVETQYF

V gene: TRBV4-1
J gene: TRBJ2-1
D gene: TRBD2
clone size: .
CDR3 length: 18
CDR3 DNA: TGCGCCAGCAGCCAAGATGGGCCGACTAGCTACTCCTACAATGAGCAGTTCTTC
CDR3 protein: CASSQDGPTSYSYNEQFF

V gene: TRBV18
J gene: TRBJ1-6
D gene: .
clone size: medium-sized
CDR3 length: 15
CDR3 DNA: TGTGCCAGCTCACCTGGCGGACGAGGAGATTCACCCCTCCACTTT
CDR3 protein: CASSPGGRGDSPLHF

V gene: TRBV23-1
J gene: TRBJ2-7
D gene: .
clone size: once
CDR3 length: 11
CDR3 DNA: TGCGCCAGCCCCCCCGCTTACGAGCAGTACTTC
CDR3 protein: CASPPAYEQYF